This T cell receptor (beta chain) came from a study of identical twins. Study-level points and caveats: Out-of-frame beta sequences exhibited a weaker degree of excess twin sharing.

A few counts support this clonotype. Antigen: not known. With template switching, a universal primer site was added, and the cDNA carried unique molecular identifiers. TCRdb reanalysed the 5' RACE reads using MiXCR and keeps one entry per CDR3 protein. The table records 1.5 million to 2 million distinct CDR3 sequences, about 32% of them present only once. The receptor comes from a newborn girl in good health. Sequenced material: cord blood.

The CDR3 loop is CASSQVPALLNNEQFF. CDR3 DNA sequence: TGTGCCAGCAGCCAAGTCCCGGCTCTCCTTAACAATGAGCAGTTCTTC. The chain carries TRBV3-1 and TRBJ2-1; no clear D. CDR1 is LGHDT and CDR2 is YNNKEL in the germline V gene (reference sequence). The CDR3 has 16 residues. Trimming cost V 1 base and J 5 bases, with 15 bases left between them.